This T cell receptor beta chain came from a study of T cell changes during pregnancy in multiple sclerosis. Trimming shortened V by 6 bases and J by 1 base, and 10 bases separated the two germline ends. Germline lookup yields CDR1 MNHEY and CDR2 SMNVEV (reference sequence). The CDR3 sequence is 14 residues long. Only in-frame clones appear in the TCRdb table, and some are missing; sequencing was by immunoSEQ multiplex PCR. The sample yields 55,000 or so clones, 92% seen once. The sample was CD4+ T cells from peripheral blood mononuclear cells, taken after pregnancy. This TCR was sampled from a female donor with multiple sclerosis, enrolled in a pregnancy study. The rearrangement links TRBV27 to TRBJ2-1, with no clear D. CDR3 sequence reads: CASRRQPSYNEQFF. The CDR3 DNA is TGTGCCAGCAGACGACAACCTTCCTACAATGAGCAGTTCTTC.